This entry is about one TCR beta chain. Profiled with immunoSEQ multiplex PCR; TCRdb holds only in-frame clones, not every one. The table lists approximately 50,000 clones, around nine tenths of them singletons, with 4% in the top ten. This sample stems from a study of blood T cell repertoires in COVID-19. Study-wide context: The United States, Italy and Spain supplied acute and convalescent COVID-19 samples. T cells, B-cell-depleted T cells, or PBMCs supplied cDNA or gDNA.

Input material: peripheral blood. The sequence came from a man in his fifties or sixties with acute or convalescent COVID-19.

In nucleotides, the CDR3 is TGCGCCAGCAGCTTGTTCGGGAGGGGAGGTAGCACAGATACGCAGTATTTT. Translated: CASSLFGRGGSTDTQYF. The chain recombines TRBV5-1 with TRBJ2-3; TRBD2 aligns across 8 bases. Per the germline V gene, CDR1 is SGHRS and CDR2 is YFSETQ. The length of the CDR3 is 17 residues. V was pared by 1 base and J by 0 bases, with 7 bases of the junction left unmatched.